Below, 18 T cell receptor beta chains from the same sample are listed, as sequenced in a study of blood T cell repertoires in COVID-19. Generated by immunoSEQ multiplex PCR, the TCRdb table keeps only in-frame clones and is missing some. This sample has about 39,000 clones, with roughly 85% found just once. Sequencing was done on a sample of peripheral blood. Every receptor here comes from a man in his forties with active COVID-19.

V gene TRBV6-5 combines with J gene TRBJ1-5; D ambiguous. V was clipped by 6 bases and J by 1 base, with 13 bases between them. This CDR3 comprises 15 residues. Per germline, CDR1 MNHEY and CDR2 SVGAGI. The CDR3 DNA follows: TGTGCCAGCAGCCCCCCGGGGAGGAGCAATCAGCCCCAGCATTTT. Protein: CASSPPGRSNQPQHF.

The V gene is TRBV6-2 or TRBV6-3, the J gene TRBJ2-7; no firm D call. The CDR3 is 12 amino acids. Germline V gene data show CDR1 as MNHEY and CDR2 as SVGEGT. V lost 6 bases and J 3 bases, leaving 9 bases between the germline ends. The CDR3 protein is CASSPYLYEQYF. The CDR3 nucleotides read TGTGCCAGCAGCCCATATCTCTACGAGCAGTACTTC.

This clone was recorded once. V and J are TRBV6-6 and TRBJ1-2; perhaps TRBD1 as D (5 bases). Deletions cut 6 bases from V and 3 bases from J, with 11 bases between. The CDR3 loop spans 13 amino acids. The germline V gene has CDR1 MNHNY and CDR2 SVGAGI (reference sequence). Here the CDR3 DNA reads TGTGCCAGCAGACCTCAGACAGACTATGGCTACACCTTC. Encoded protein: CASRPQTDYGYTF.

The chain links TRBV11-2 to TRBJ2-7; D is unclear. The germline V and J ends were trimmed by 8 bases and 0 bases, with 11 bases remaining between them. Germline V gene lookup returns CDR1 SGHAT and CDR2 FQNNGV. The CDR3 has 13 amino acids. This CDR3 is CASGDTLSYEQYF. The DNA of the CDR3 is TGTGCCAGCGGCGACACTCTCTCCTACGAGCAGTACTTC.

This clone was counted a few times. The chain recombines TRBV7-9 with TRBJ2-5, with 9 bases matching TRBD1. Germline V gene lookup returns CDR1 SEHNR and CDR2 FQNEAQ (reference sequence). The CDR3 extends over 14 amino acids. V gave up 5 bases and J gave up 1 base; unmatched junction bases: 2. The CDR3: CASSGTGTQETQYF. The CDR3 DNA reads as TGTGCCAGCAGCGGGACAGGGACCCAAGAGACCCAGTACTTC.

CDR3 bases: TGTGCCAGCAGTGGGGGGGCCGGACTAGATACCAATGAGCAGTTCTTC. It codes for CASSGGAGLDTNEQFF. The rearrangement uses TRBV2 and TRBJ2-1; tentatively, D is TRBD2 (7 bases). The germline V and J ends were trimmed by 4 bases and 6 bases, with 19 bases remaining between them. CDR1 is SNHLY and CDR2 is FYNNEI in the germline V gene. The CDR3 is made up of 16 amino acids.

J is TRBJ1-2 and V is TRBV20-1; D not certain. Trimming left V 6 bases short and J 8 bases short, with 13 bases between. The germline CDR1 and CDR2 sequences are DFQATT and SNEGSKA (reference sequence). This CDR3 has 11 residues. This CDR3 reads CSAKGGGGYTF. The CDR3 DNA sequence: TGCAGTGCCAAGGGCGGAGGGGGCTACACCTTC.

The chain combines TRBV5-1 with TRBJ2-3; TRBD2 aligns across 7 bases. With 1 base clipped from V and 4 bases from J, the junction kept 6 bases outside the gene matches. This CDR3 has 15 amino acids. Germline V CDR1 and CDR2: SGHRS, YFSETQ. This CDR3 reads CASSLIRGGSDTQYF. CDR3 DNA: TGCGCCAGCAGCTTGATCCGGGGAGGGTCAGATACGCAGTATTTT.

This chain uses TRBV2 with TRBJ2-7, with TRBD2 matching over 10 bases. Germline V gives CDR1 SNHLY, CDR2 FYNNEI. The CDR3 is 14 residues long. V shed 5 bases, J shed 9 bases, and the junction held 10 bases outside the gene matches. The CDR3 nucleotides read TGTGCCAGCAGTTTGGGTAGCGGGAGGACGAGGCAGTACTTC. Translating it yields CASSLGSGRTRQYF.

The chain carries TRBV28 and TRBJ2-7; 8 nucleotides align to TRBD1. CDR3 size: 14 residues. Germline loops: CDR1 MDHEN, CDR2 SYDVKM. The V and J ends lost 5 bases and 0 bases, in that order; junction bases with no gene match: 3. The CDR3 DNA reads TGTGCCAGCAGTGCGGGACAGGACTCCTACGAGCAGTACTTC. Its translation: CASSAGQDSYEQYF.

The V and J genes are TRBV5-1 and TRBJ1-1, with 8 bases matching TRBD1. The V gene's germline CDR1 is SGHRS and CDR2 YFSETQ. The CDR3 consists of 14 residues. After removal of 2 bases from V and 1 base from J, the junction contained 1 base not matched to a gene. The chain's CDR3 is CASSLGTGNTEAFF. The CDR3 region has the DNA TGCGCCAGCAGCTTAGGGACAGGGAACACTGAAGCTTTCTTT.

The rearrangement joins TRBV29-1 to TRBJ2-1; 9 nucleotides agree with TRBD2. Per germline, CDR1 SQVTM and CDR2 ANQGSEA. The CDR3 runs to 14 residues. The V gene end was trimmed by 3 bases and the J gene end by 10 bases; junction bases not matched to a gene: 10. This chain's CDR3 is CSVEGGRAVGEQFF. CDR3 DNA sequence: TGCAGCGTTGAGGGCGGGAGGGCTGTAGGAGAGCAGTTCTTC.

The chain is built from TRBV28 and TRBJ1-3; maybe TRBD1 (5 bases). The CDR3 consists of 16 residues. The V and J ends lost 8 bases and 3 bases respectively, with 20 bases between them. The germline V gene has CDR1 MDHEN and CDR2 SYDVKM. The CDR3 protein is CASSPLGGAVGNTIYF. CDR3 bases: TGTGCCAGCTCCCCTCTTGGTGGGGCGGTTGGAAACACCATATATTTT.

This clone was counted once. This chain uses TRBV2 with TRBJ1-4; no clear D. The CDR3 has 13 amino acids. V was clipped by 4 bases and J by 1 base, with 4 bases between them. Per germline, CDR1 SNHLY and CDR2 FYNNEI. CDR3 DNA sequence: TGTGCCAGCAGTGGGCTAACTAATGAAAAACTGTTTTTT. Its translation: CASSGLTNEKLFF.

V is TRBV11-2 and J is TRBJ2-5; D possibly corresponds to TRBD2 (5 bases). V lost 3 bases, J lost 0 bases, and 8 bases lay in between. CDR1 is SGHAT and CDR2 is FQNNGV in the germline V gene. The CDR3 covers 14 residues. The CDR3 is CASSFGGYQETQYF. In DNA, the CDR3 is TGTGCCAGCAGCTTCGGAGGATACCAAGAGACCCAGTACTTC.

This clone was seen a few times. The CDR3 DNA is TGTGCCAGCAGCCTAGGGGGAGCAGGGGAGTATGGCTACACCTTC. Protein sequence: CASSLGGAGEYGYTF. The chain uses TRBV9 and TRBJ1-2, with D perhaps TRBD1 (6 bases). This CDR3 has 15 residues. V lost 4 bases, J lost 5 bases, and 18 bases lay in between. Germline-derived CDR1 and CDR2 are SGDLS and YYNGEE.

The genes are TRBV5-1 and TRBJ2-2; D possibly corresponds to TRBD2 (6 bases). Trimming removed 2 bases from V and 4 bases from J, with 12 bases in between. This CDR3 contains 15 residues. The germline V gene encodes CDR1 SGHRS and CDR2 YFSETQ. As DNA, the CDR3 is TGCGCCAGCAGCTTAACGGGAGAACGCACCGGGGAGCTGTTTTTT. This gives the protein CASSLTGERTGELFF.

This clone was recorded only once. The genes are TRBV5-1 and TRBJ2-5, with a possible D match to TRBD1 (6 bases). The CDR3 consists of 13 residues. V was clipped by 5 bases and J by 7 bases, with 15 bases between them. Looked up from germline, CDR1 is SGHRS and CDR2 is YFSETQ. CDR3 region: CASRTQGSMTQYF. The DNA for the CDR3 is TGCGCCAGCAGGACTCAGGGGAGTATGACCCAGTACTTC.